The 5 T cell receptor beta chains below come from one sample, sequenced in a study of blood T cell repertoires in COVID-19. Method: immunoSEQ multiplex PCR; TCRdb's copy keeps in-frame clones and lacks some. The table has about 210,000 clones, 80% seen once. Sequences were obtained from peripheral blood. The receptors were gathered from a man aged 55 to 70 with acute or convalescent COVID-19.

This clone has at least ten counts. The V gene is TRBV3-1 (or the pseudogene TRBV3-2), the J gene TRBJ2-6, with a possible D match to TRBD2 (5 bases). The ends were cut back, 4 bases at V and 2 bases at J, with 12 bases in the middle. This CDR3 region has 16 residues. Per the germline V gene, CDR1 is LGHDT and CDR2 is YNNKEL (reference sequence). The CDR3 bases are TGTGCCAGCAGCCCTAGGGCGGGTACTGGGGCCAACGTCCTGACTTTC. It translates to CASSPRAGTGANVLTF.

The genes are TRBV6-6 and TRBJ1-2, with 8 bases that match TRBD1. The CDR3 is 13 amino acids. Germline V CDR1 and CDR2: MNHNY, SVGAGI (reference sequence). V gave up 5 bases and J gave up 8 bases; unmatched junction bases: 7. CDR3 amino acids: CASSKQGDGGYTF. The CDR3 nucleotides read TGTGCCAGCAGTAAACAGGGGGATGGCGGCTACACCTTC.

The V gene is TRBV18, the J gene TRBJ2-2; 7 nucleotides line up with TRBD2. This CDR3 has 16 amino acids. Trimming took 6 bases from V and 1 from J; bases not matched to a gene: 8. Germline assignment: CDR1 KGHSH and CDR2 LQKENI. CDR3 residues: CASSPPGLLNTGELFF. As DNA, the CDR3 is TGTGCCAGCTCCCCCCCGGGACTATTGAACACCGGGGAGCTGTTTTTT.

The chain uses TRBV10-3 and TRBJ1-4; D is possibly TRBD1 (6 bases). CDR1 is ENHRY and CDR2 is SYGVKD in the germline V gene. Deletions cut 0 bases from V and 5 bases from J, with 10 bases between. This CDR3 region has 15 residues. The CDR3 DNA follows: TGTGCCATCAGTGAGTCGGACAGACTGAATGAAAAACTGTTTTTT. This translates into CAISESDRLNEKLFF.

The rearrangement joins TRBV6-2 or TRBV6-3 to TRBJ1-1; the D gene is possibly TRBD1 (6 bases). Trimming shortened V by 3 bases and J by 7 bases, and 18 bases separated the two germline ends. This CDR3 spans 15 amino acids. Looked up from germline, CDR1 is MNHEY and CDR2 is SVGEGT. CDR3 in amino acids: CASSYGGAPSHEAFF. In DNA, the CDR3 is TGTGCCAGCAGTTATGGGGGGGCCCCCTCTCATGAAGCTTTCTTT.